Included here is one T cell receptor (beta chain) sequence, with context. J was trimmed by 6 bases and V by 4 bases; bases with no gene match: 10. The CDR3 totals 15 residues. CDR1 and CDR2 (germline): SGHNT, YYREEE (reference sequence). The sample comes from a study of T cell responses to AZD1222 COVID-19 vaccine. Only in-frame clones appear in the TCRdb table, and some are missing; sequencing was by immunoSEQ multiplex PCR. This table holds about 130,000 clones, over 75% found once. The input for sequencing was peripheral blood, taken on day 0 of AZD1222 vaccination. This chain uses TRBV5-4 with TRBJ1-2; 9 nucleotides line up with TRBD1. This sequence originates from an adult in good health. CDR3 sequence reads: CASSAGTGIRDGYTF. The CDR3 coding sequence is TGTGCCAGCAGCGCCGGGACAGGGATAAGGGATGGCTACACCTTC.